This record looks at one TCR beta chain sequence and its context. CDR1 and CDR2 from the germline V gene are GTSNPN and SVGIG (reference sequence). This CDR3 region has 12 residues. V was pared by 6 bases and J by 5 bases, with 2 bases of the junction left unmatched. The sample is drawn from a study of control samples from healthy donors and cancer patients. Sequenced by immunoSEQ multiplex PCR; TCRdb stores in-frame clones only, minus some. The table shows over 100,000 clones, with 90% occurring only once. What was sequenced was blood. J is TRBJ1-2 and V is TRBV30; 11 nucleotides line up with TRBD1. The receptor's source is a human donor in good health. The donor label of this sample is uncertain. CDR3 in DNA: TGTGCCTGCGGGACAGGGGGGTATGGCTACACCTTC. As protein: CACGTGGYGYTF.